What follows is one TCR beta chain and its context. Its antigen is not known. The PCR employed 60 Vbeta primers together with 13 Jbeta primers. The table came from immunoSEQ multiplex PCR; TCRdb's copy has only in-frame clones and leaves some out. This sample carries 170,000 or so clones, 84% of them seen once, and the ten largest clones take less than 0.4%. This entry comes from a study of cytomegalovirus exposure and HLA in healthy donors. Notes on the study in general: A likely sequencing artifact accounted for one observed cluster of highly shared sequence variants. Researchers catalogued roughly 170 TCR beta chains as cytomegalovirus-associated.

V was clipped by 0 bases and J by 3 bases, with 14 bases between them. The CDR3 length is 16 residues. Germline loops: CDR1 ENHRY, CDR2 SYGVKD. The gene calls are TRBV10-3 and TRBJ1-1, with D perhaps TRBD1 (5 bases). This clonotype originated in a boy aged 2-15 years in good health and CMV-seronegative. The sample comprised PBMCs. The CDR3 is CAISESLPGGDTEAFF. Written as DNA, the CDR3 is TGTGCCATCAGTGAGTCATTGCCGGGGGGGGACACTGAAGCTTTCTTT.